The 27 T cell receptor beta chains given below trace back to one sample, sequenced in a study of blood T cells in healthy people across ages. Alongside a J-beta primer mix, a sample-barcoded 5' primer served in a second PCR lasting roughly 6 to 11 cycles. TCRdb re-derived calls from the 5' RACE reads in MiXCR, one entry per CDR3 protein. The repertoire has fewer than 900,000 distinct CDR3 sequences, roughly 50% of them found once; the top ten carry about a third. The sequenced sample consisted of blood. The receptors were gathered from a woman aged 55-70 years in good health.

This sequence joins TRBV24-1 and TRBJ2-1; D gene ambiguous. The DNA end is a closer match to TRBJ2-7, so the J assignment may be wrong. The germline CDR1 and CDR2 sequences are KGHDR and SFDVKD. The CDR3 spans 13 residues. The CDR3 DNA follows: TGTGCCACCAGTGACGTTCACGACAATGAGCAGTACTTC. Translated, it gives CATSDVHDNEQYF.

This clonotype was seen only a few times. The V and J genes are TRBV5-1 and TRBJ2-5; 7 bases are shared with TRBD1. Trimming cost V 3 bases and J 2 bases; bases outside gene matches: 4. CDR3 length equals 14 residues. Germline-derived CDR1 and CDR2 are SGHRS and YFSETQ. The CDR3 region has the DNA TGCGCCAGCAGCTCCCCGGGACAGCAAGAGACCCAGTACTTC. Protein product: CASSSPGQQETQYF.

This clonotype came up a few times. This chain uses TRBV5-1 with TRBJ2-7, with TRBD2 identical over 7 bases. Germline trimming cut 4 bases from V and 6 bases from J; bases unmatched to any gene: 10. Looked up from germline, CDR1 is SGHRS and CDR2 is YFSETQ. This CDR3 region has 14 residues. The CDR3 nucleotides read TGCGCCAGCAGCCAAAGCGGGATACGGGGCGAGCAGTACTTC. Protein: CASSQSGIRGEQYF.

The chain carries TRBV7-9 and TRBJ1-2; 7 nucleotides agree with TRBD1. This CDR3 comprises 14 residues. CDR1 is SEHNR, CDR2 FQNEAQ, per germline (reference sequence). The ends lost 1 base at V and 4 bases at J; junction bases unmatched: 3. The chain's CDR3 is CASSLDRGAYGYTF. CDR3 in DNA: TGTGCCAGCAGCTTAGACAGGGGAGCCTATGGCTACACCTTC. The entire variable domain, with the rest obtained from reference TRBV7-9 and TRBJ1-2, is as follows: DTGVSQNPRHKITKRGQNVTFRCDPISEHNRLYWYRQTLGQGPEFLTYFQNEAQLEKSRLLSDRFSAERPKGSFSTLEIQRTEQGDSAMYLCASSLDRGAYGYTFGSGTRLTVV.

This chain uses TRBV12-3 or TRBV12-4 with TRBJ2-4, with TRBD2 matching 10 bases. Trimming removed 3 bases from V and 9 bases from J; junction bases left unmatched: 11. The CDR3 has 16 amino acids. CDR3 residues: CASSFGLAEGVIIQYF. In DNA, the CDR3 is TGTGCCAGCAGTTTCGGACTAGCGGAAGGCGTCATCATTCAGTACTTC.

There are a few counts of this clonotype. V gene TRBV2 combines with J gene TRBJ2-5; perhaps D is TRBD1 or TRBD2 (5 bases each). Looked up from germline, CDR1 is SNHLY and CDR2 is FYNNEI. Trimming pared 6 bases from V and 5 bases from J, leaving 13 bases between. The CDR3 runs to 13 residues. The CDR3 sequence is CASSGDGLETQYF. The CDR3 DNA reads TGTGCCAGCAGCGGGGACGGGTTGGAGACCCAGTACTTC. The whole variable domain, remainder taken from reference TRBV2 and TRBJ2-5, is EPEVTQTPSHQVTQMGQEVILRCVPISNHLYFYWYRQILGQKVEFLVSFYNNEISEKSEIFDDQFSVERPDGSNFTLKIRSTKLEDSAMYFCASSGDGLETQYFGPGTRLLVL.

CDR3 sequence reads: CASRGEGEQYF. As DNA, the CDR3 is TGTGCCAGCAGAGGGGAAGGCGAGCAGTACTTC. The chain employs TRBV2 and TRBJ2-5, with D perhaps TRBD1 (5 bases). The better agreement between TRBJ2-7 and the DNA end casts doubt on the J call. In germline, CDR1 is SNHLY, CDR2 FYNNEI. There are 11 residues in the CDR3.

This chain joins TRBV6-1 and TRBJ2-3; D remains ambiguous. The CDR3 contains 13 residues. V dropped 4 bases and J dropped 7 bases, with 12 bases sitting between them. Germline V gives CDR1 MNHNS, CDR2 SASEGT. The CDR3 loop is CASSVDTANTQYF. The CDR3 nucleotides read TGTGCCAGCAGTGTTGACACGGCTAATACGCAGTATTTT.

The rearrangement uses TRBV3-1 and TRBJ1-6; 7 bases match TRBD1. This CDR3 is 17 amino acids long. J lost 7 bases, V lost 1 base, and 10 bases had no gene match. The germline V gene has CDR1 LGHDT and CDR2 YNNKEL (reference sequence). The CDR3 spells CASSQVLGTASNSPLHF. The DNA of the CDR3 is TGTGCCAGCAGCCAAGTGCTTGGGACAGCAAGCAATTCACCCCTCCACTTT.

This rearrangement joins TRBV20-1 to TRBJ2-5, with a possible D match to TRBD2 (5 bases). Trimming removed 1 base at V and 4 bases at J, with 13 bases between. Germline V gene sequence: CDR1 DFQATT, CDR2 SNEGSKA (reference sequence). This CDR3 has 14 amino acids. The CDR3 protein is CSARAGTERETQYF. CDR3 nucleotides: TGCAGTGCTAGAGCGGGAACAGAGAGAGAGACCCAGTACTTC.

CDR3 nucleotide sequence: TGCGCCAGCAGCCAAGATATAGCGGTCTCCTACAATGAGCAGTTCTTC. It is translated as CASSQDIAVSYNEQFF. This chain joins TRBV4-3 and TRBJ2-1, with D maybe TRBD2 (6 bases). Looked up from germline, CDR1 is LGHNA and CDR2 is YSLEER. The CDR3 is 16 amino acids. Trimming shortened V by 0 bases and J by 0 bases, and 9 bases separated the two germline ends.

The CDR3 protein is CASSQVLAGVYYEQYF. The CDR3 nucleotides read TGTGCCAGCAGCCAAGTGCTTGCGGGAGTTTACTACGAGCAGTACTTC. This rearrangement joins TRBV14 to TRBJ2-7; 7 bases are shared with TRBD2. J gave up 3 bases and V 1 base, and 9 bases lay outside the gene matches. This CDR3 has 16 residues. Germline V CDR1 and CDR2: SGHDN, FVKESK.

The rearrangement uses TRBV4-2 and TRBJ2-5; no reliable D call. Deletions cut 1 base from V and 4 bases from J, with 7 bases between. The CDR3 has 13 residues. The germline V gene has CDR1 LGHNA and CDR2 YNFKEQ. CDR3 amino acids: CASSQGPGETQYF. CDR3 in DNA: TGTGCCAGCAGCCAAGGACCGGGAGAGACCCAGTACTTC.

As for this clonotype: With a much larger clone just one base away, this may be a read error. This chain links TRBV7-8 with TRBJ2-7; no firm D call. CDR3 size: 11 residues. The germline V gene has CDR1 SGHVS and CDR2 FQNEAQ. CDR3 nucleotides: TGTGCCAACAGCTTTGATTACGAGCAGTACTTC. Translated, it gives CANSFDYEQYF. Full variable domain (remainder filled in from reference TRBV7-8 and TRBJ2-7): GAGVSQSPRYKVAKRGQDVALRCDPISGHVSLFWYQQALGQGPEFLTYFQNEAQLDKSGLPSDRFFAERPEGSVSTLKIQRTQQEDSAVYLCANSFDYEQYFGPGTRLTVT.

This sequence joins TRBV20-1 and TRBJ1-4; no reliable D call. CDR1 and CDR2 from the germline V gene are DFQATT and SNEGSKA (reference sequence). The CDR3 is 13 residues long. Trimming removed 5 bases from V and 2 bases from J, with 9 bases in between. The CDR3 bases are TGCAGTGCTTTGAGACTGACTAATGAAAAACTGTTTTTT. It codes for CSALRLTNEKLFF.

Here the CDR3 reads CASSPRGQPDNEQFF. CDR3 nucleotide sequence: TGTGCCAGCAGCCCGAGAGGGCAGCCTGACAATGAGCAGTTCTTC. The chain couples TRBV7-9 to TRBJ2-1, with D perhaps TRBD2 (5 bases). The CDR3 runs 15 residues. Germline V gene sequence: CDR1 SEHNR, CDR2 FQNEAQ (reference sequence). V lost 5 bases and J 5 bases, leaving 16 bases between the germline ends.

The V and J genes are TRBV11-2 and TRBJ2-5; 9 nucleotides line up with TRBD2. CDR1 and CDR2 (germline): SGHAT, FQNNGV. This CDR3 contains 16 residues. Losses at the gene ends were 4 bases for V and 11 bases for J; bases not matched to a gene: 17. The DNA of the CDR3 is TGTGCCAGCAGCTGGATAGCGGGAGAATCGAACAATGAGCAGTACTTC. Protein product: CASSWIAGESNNEQYF.

Comments on this clonotype: A read error may produce the germline difference seen at one junction end. The V call is TRBV11-3, the J call TRBJ2-3; perhaps D is TRBD1 or TRBD2 (5 bases each). The CDR3 spans 13 residues. In germline, CDR1 is SGHNT, CDR2 YENEEA. The CDR3 DNA reads TGTGCCTGCAGCTTACGGGGACGATCGATGAAGTATTTT. Protein: CACSLRGRSMKYF.

The table lists this clonotype with a count of one. The chain couples TRBV6-2 or TRBV6-3 to TRBJ2-1; 12 bases match TRBD2. The V gene's germline CDR1 is MNHEY and CDR2 SVGEGT. The CDR3 covers 17 residues. V dropped 2 bases and J dropped 9; count of bases not matched to a gene: 11. The CDR3 sequence is CASSYRPETSGSGEQFF. The CDR3 DNA is TGTGCCAGCAGTTACCGGCCTGAGACTAGCGGGAGTGGTGAGCAGTTCTTC.

This clonotype was observed a handful of times. The chain couples TRBV20-1 to TRBJ2-4; the match to TRBD2 covers 11 bases. The DNA end is a closer match to TRBJ2-7, so the J assignment may be wrong. The CDR3 loop spans 15 amino acids. Germline loops: CDR1 DFQATT, CDR2 SNEGSKA (reference sequence). Here the CDR3 DNA reads TGCAGTGCTCCGTCGGCTAGCGGGGGGTTAGGCGAGCAGTACTTC. The encoded protein is CSAPSASGGLGEQYF.

This clonotype has just a few counts. Sequence at one end of the junction differs from germline and may be a read error. The chain is built from TRBV7-6 and TRBJ2-6; tentative D call: TRBD1 (5 bases). The CDR3 runs to 16 residues. Germline V CDR1 and CDR2: SGHVS, FNYEAQ. The CDR3 loop is CASSLASTSGANVLTF. CDR3 nucleotide sequence: TGTGCCAGCAGCCTTGCTTCTACCTCTGGGGCCAACGTCCTGACTTTT.

This clonotype has only a few counts. The chain combines TRBV20-1 with TRBJ1-2; D unclear. CDR3 length: 15 amino acids. With 0 bases removed from V and 2 bases from J, the gap between germline ends came to 13 bases. CDR1 is DFQATT, CDR2 SNEGSKA, per germline (reference sequence). The CDR3 region has the DNA TGCAGTGCTAGAGATCGGACCCCGGGGAACTATGGCTACACCTTC. This sequence encodes CSARDRTPGNYGYTF.

This chain uses TRBV11-3 with TRBJ2-7; TRBD1 aligns across 7 bases. Trimming at V came to 5 bases and at J to 6 bases, leaving 7 bases not matched to a gene. Germline loops: CDR1 SGHNT, CDR2 YENEEA. The CDR3 has 13 amino acids. The CDR3 reads CASSPLTGLEQYF. In DNA, the CDR3 is TGTGCCAGCAGCCCCTTGACAGGGCTCGAGCAGTACTTC.

V is TRBV29-1 and J is TRBJ2-5; possible D gene TRBD2, 6 bases. The last part of the DNA fits TRBJ2-7 better; the J call may be wrong. Germline CDR1 and CDR2: SQVTM and ANQGSEA. The CDR3 covers 11 residues. CDR3 sequence: CNASGAYEQYF. The CDR3 DNA is TGCAACGCCTCGGGGGCCTACGAGCAGTACTTC.

This clonotype was observed a few times. The V gene is TRBV6-2 or TRBV6-3, the J gene TRBJ2-3, with D hard to call. CDR1 is MNHEY and CDR2 is SVGEGT in the germline V gene. V lost 5 bases, J lost 2 bases, and 17 bases lay in between. There are 16 residues in the CDR3. This chain's CDR3 is CASSPGVGRYTDTQYF. CDR3 nucleotides: TGTGCCAGCAGTCCGGGCGTCGGACGGTACACAGATACGCAGTATTTT.

On this clonotype: This is likely a read error, given that the CDR3 carries no conserved phenylalanine or tryptophan at its end. The V call is TRBV7-2, the J call TRBJ2-7, with 10 bases matching TRBD1. Germline CDR1 and CDR2: SGHTA and FQGNSA. This CDR3 region has 17 residues. Trimming took 5 bases from V and 7 from J; bases not matched to a gene: 17. The CDR3 is CASSLDRGRNSYNEQYL. CDR3 coding DNA: TGTGCCAGCAGCCTAGACAGGGGGCGAAACTCCTACAATGAGCAGTACTTA.

The genes are TRBV20-1 and TRBJ2-1; no definite D call. Germline values: CDR1 DFQATT, CDR2 SNEGSKA (reference sequence). V lost 4 bases to trimming and J lost 0 bases, with 16 bases between them. This CDR3 comprises 16 residues. The CDR3 spells CSANNYLPGSYNEQFF. CDR3 nucleotide sequence: TGCAGTGCTAATAACTATCTACCGGGCTCCTACAATGAGCAGTTCTTC.